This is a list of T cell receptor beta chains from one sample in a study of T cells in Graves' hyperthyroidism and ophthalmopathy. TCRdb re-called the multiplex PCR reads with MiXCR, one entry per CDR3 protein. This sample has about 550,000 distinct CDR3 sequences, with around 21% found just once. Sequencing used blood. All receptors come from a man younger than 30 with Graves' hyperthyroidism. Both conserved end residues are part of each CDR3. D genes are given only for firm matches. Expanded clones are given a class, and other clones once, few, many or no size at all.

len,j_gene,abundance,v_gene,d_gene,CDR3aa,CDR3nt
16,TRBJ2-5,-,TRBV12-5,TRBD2,CASGLVIAGGLETQYF,TGTGCTAGTGGTTTGGTAATAGCGGGGGGGCTGGAGACCCAGTACTTC
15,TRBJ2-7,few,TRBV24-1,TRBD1,CATSEPRQGAYEQYF,TGTGCCACCAGTGAACCGCGACAGGGGGCCTACGAGCAGTACTTC
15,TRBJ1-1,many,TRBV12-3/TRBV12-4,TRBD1,CASSGRDSRPTEAFF,TGTGCCAGCAGTGGCCGGGACAGTCGGCCCACTGAAGCTTTCTTT
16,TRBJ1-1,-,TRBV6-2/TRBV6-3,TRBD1,CASSARHRGTFPEAFF,TGTGCCAGCAGCGCCCGGCACAGGGGAACATTCCCTGAAGCTTTCTTT
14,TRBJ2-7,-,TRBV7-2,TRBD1,CASSLAYRGYEQYF,TGTGCCAGCAGCTTAGCGTACAGGGGCTACGAGCAGTACTTC
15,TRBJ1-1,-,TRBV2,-,CASSSLVGRGTEAFF,TGTGCCAGCAGTTCCCTAGTCGGGCGGGGCACTGAAGCTTTCTTT
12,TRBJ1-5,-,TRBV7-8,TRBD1,CATRGPSGPQHF,TGTGCCACAAGGGGGCCCTCGGGGCCCCAGCATTTT
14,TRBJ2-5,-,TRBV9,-,CASSVEVVEETQYF,TGTGCCAGCAGCGTAGAAGTGGTGGAAGAGACCCAGTACTTC
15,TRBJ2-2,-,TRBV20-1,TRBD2,CSANGLAGGVGELFF,TGCAGTGCCAACGGACTAGCGGGAGGTGTCGGGGAGCTGTTTTTT
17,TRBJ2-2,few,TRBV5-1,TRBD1,CASSSDRGQANTGELFF,TGCGCCAGCAGCTCTGACAGGGGACAGGCGAACACCGGGGAGCTGTTTTTT
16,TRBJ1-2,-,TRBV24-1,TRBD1,CATSDRGQGRNYGYTF,TGTGCCACCAGTGATCGAGGACAGGGCCGGAACTATGGCTACACCTTC
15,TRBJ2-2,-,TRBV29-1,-,CSVEDPTGYTGELFF,TGCAGCGTTGAAGATCCAACAGGGTACACCGGGGAGCTGTTTTTT
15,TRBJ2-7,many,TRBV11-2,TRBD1,CASSPRQGTLYEQYF,TGTGCCAGCAGCCCACGACAGGGAACACTCTACGAGCAGTACTTC
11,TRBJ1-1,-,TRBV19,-,CASEQGTEAFF,TGTGCCTCCGAACAGGGAACTGAAGCTTTCTTT
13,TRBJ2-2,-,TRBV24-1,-,CATRTGWAGELFF,TGTGCCACCAGAACAGGGTGGGCCGGGGAGCTGTTTTTT
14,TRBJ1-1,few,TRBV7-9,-,CASSLVTVVTEAFF,TGTGCCAGCAGCTTAGTAACGGTGGTGACTGAAGCTTTCTTT
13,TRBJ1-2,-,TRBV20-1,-,CSARTWTAYGYTF,TGCAGTGCTAGGACTTGGACGGCTTATGGCTACACCTTC
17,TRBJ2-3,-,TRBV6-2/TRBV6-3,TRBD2,CASSPTSGGAGTDTQYF,TGTGCCAGCAGCCCCACTAGCGGGGGGGCCGGCACAGATACGCAGTATTTT
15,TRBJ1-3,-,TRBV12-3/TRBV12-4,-,CAISESMAGENTIYF,TGTGCCATCAGTGAGTCGATGGCGGGGGAAAACACCATATATTTT
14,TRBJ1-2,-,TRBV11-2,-,CASSLRGGLDGYTF,TGTGCCAGCAGCCTCAGGGGCGGATTGGATGGCTACACCTTC
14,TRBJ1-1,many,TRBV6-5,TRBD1,CASSYAWDSERAFF,TGTGCCAGCAGTTACGCCTGGGACAGTGAACGAGCTTTCTTT
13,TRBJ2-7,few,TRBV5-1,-,CASSFWGYYEQYF,TGCGCCAGCAGCTTCTGGGGCTACTACGAGCAGTACTTC
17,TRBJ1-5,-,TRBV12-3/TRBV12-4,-,CASSLEITGKRDQPQHF,TGTGCCAGCAGTTTAGAGATAACAGGGAAGCGTGATCAGCCCCAGCATTTT
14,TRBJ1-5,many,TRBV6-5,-,CASSRGTADQPQHF,TGTGCCAGCAGTCGGGGTACGGCCGATCAGCCCCAGCATTTT
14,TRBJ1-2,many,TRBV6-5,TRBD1,CASTNSGQGNGYTF,TGTGCCAGCACTAACTCCGGACAGGGCAATGGCTACACCTTC
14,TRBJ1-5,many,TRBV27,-,CASSFRGFNQPQHF,TGTGCCAGCAGTTTTCGGGGGTTCAATCAGCCCCAGCATTTT
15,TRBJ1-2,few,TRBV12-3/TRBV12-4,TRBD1,CASSSTGGSFYGYTF,TGTGCCAGCAGTTCCACAGGGGGGTCTTTCTATGGCTACACCTTC
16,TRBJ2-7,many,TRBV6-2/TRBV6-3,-,CASSWSLDRGGYEQYF,TGTGCCAGCAGTTGGAGTCTTGACAGGGGAGGGTACGAGCAGTACTTC
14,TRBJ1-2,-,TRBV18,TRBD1,CASSPRTGDYGYTF,TGTGCCAGCTCACCCCGGACAGGAGACTATGGCTACACCTTC
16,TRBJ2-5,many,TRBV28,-,CASSLTSGGSQETQYF,TGTGCCAGCAGTCTTACGTCGGGGGGCTCCCAAGAGACCCAGTACTTC
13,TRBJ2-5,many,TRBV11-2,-,CASSRAVEETQYF,TGTGCCAGCAGCAGGGCGGTCGAAGAGACCCAGTACTTC
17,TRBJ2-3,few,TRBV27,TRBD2,CASSSTRASGIGGTQYF,TGTGCCAGCAGCTCAACCCGGGCTAGCGGGATTGGGGGTACGCAGTATTTT
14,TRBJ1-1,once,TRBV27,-,CASSLSAEGTDAFF,TGTGCCAGCAGTTTATCAGCGGAGGGCACTGATGCTTTCTTT
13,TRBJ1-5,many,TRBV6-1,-,CASIPGPGGPQHF,TGTGCCAGCATTCCGGGACCCGGTGGTCCCCAGCATTTT
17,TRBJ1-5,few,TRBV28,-,CASSFLRKGGSNQPQHF,TGTGCCAGCAGTTTCCTCCGAAAGGGCGGTAGCAATCAGCCCCAGCATTTT
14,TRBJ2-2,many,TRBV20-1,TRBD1,CSARAGTVFGELFF,TGCAGTGCTAGAGCCGGGACAGTATTCGGGGAGCTGTTTTTT
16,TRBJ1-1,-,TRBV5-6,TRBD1,CASSWGMTGVNTEAFF,TGTGCCAGCAGCTGGGGAATGACAGGGGTGAACACTGAAGCTTTCTTT
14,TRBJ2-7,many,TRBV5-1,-,CASSLNGGADEQYF,TGCGCCAGCAGCTTGAATGGGGGGGCCGACGAGCAGTACTTC
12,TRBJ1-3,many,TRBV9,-,CASLGSDNTIYF,TGTGCCAGCTTAGGGTCTGACAACACCATATATTTT
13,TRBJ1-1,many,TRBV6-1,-,CASNGPLDTEAFF,TGTGCCAGCAACGGGCCTCTAGACACTGAAGCTTTCTTT
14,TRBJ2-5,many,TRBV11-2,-,CASSDGGLEETQYF,TGTGCCAGCAGTGACGGGGGGCTGGAAGAGACCCAGTACTTC
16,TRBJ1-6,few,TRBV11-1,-,CASSPRRSGWESPLHF,TGTGCCAGCAGCCCCCGGAGGTCAGGGTGGGAATCACCCCTCCACTTT
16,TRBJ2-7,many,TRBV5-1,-,CASSLGDRDFSYEQYF,TGCGCCAGCAGCTTGGGAGACAGGGACTTCTCCTACGAGCAGTACTTC
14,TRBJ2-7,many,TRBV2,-,CASSPKGPRDEQYF,TGTGCCAGCAGCCCCAAGGGACCTAGGGACGAGCAGTACTTC
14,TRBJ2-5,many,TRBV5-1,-,CASSLIGAGETQYF,TGCGCCAGCAGCCTCATTGGGGCGGGAGAGACCCAGTACTTC
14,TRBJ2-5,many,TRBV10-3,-,CACGGQDHQETQYF,TGTGCCTGTGGGGGCCAGGACCATCAAGAGACCCAGTACTTC
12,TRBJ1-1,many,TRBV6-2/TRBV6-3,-,CASSLSGRRAFF,TGTGCCAGCAGCCTTTCAGGGAGGAGGGCTTTCTTT
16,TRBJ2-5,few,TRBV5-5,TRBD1,CASSLRPRTGQETQYF,TGTGCCAGCAGCTTGAGGCCCCGGACAGGGCAAGAGACCCAGTACTTC
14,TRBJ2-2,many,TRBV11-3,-,CASSFRANTGELFF,TGTGCCAGCAGCTTCCGGGCCAACACCGGGGAGCTGTTTTTT
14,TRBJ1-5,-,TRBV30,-,CAWSAGGSYQPQHF,TGTGCCTGGAGTGCTGGGGGGAGTTATCAGCCCCAGCATTTT
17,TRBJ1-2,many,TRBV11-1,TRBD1,CASSPRRGRGFDYGYTF,TGTGCCAGCAGCCCCCGCAGGGGGCGGGGATTTGACTATGGCTACACCTTC
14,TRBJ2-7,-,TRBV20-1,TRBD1,CSAPRTGHIYEQYF,TGCAGTGCCCCGCGGACAGGACATATCTACGAGCAGTACTTC
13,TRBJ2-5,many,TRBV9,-,CASSVSEGETQYF,TGTGCCAGCAGCGTCTCAGAGGGAGAGACCCAGTACTTC